A selection of T cell receptor beta chains follows, all from one sample in a study of T cell changes during pregnancy in multiple sclerosis. TCRdb keeps only in-frame clones here, not all; method: immunoSEQ multiplex PCR. The sample has just over 30,000 clones, 75% to 90% seen once. The specimen was CD8+ T cells from peripheral blood mononuclear cells, collected in the second trimester of pregnancy. These receptors all come from a female donor with multiple sclerosis, enrolled in a pregnancy study. The CDR3 runs from the conserved cysteine through the conserved F or W. The D gene is left open where the match is weak. A row's size may be missing; if present it is once, few, many or a size class.

>TRBD1|TRBJ1-2|-|TRBV29-1
TGCAGCGGCCGGGACAGGGGGAACTATGGCTACACCTTC
CSGRDRGNYGYTF
>TRBD1|TRBJ2-7|-|TRBV7-2
TGTGCCAGCAGCACGGGACAGCTACCTTCCTACGAGCAGTACTTC
CASSTGQLPSYEQYF
>-|TRBJ1-2|-|TRBV7-9
TGTGCCAGCAGCTTAGTTTTGCAGTCGCAATATGGCTACACCTTC
CASSLVLQSQYGYTF
>-|TRBJ2-5|-|TRBV27
TGTGCCAGCGGAATACAGGGTGGGGAGCAGTACTTC
CASGIQGGEQYF
>TRBD1|TRBJ2-1|-|TRBV7-9
TGTGCCAGCAGCGCCCAGACAGGGAGCTCCTACAATGAGCAGTTCTTC
CASSAQTGSSYNEQFF
>TRBD1|TRBJ2-7|once|TRBV10-3
TGTGCCATCAGTGAGTCGAGAACAGGGGAGCTCTACGAGCAGTACTTC
CAISESRTGELYEQYF
>TRBD2|TRBJ2-1|-|TRBV9
TGTGCCAGCAGCGTAAGCGGGACCCCATACAATGAGCAGTTCTTC
CASSVSGTPYNEQFF
>TRBD1|TRBJ2-3|-|TRBV7-9
TGTGCCAGCAGCCCACAGAGGGGACAGGGCCACACAGATACGCAGTATTTT
CASSPQRGQGHTDTQYF
>TRBD2|TRBJ2-7|once|TRBV11-2
TGTGCCAGCAGCTTAACTAGCGGAGATAGCTACGAGCAGTACTTC
CASSLTSGDSYEQYF
>TRBD2|TRBJ2-1|-|TRBV29-1
TGCAGCGTTGTGCGTCGGGAGGGCCGTAATGAGCAGTTCTTC
CSVVRREGRNEQFF
>TRBD2|TRBJ2-3|-|TRBV28
TGTGCCAGCAGTTTTATACTTAGCGGGTTTAGCACAGATACGCAGTATTTT
CASSFILSGFSTDTQYF
>-|TRBJ1-3|-|TRBV4-3
TGCGCCAGCAGCCAAGAGACAGCCTCTGGAAACACCATATATTTT
CASSQETASGNTIYF
>TRBD2|TRBJ2-5|-|TRBV15
TGTGCCACCAGCAGAGAGGGTAGCGGGGAAGAGACCCAGTACTTC
CATSREGSGEETQYF
>-|TRBJ2-1|-|TRBV13
TGTGCCAGCAGCTTAGGCAACAGTGACGATGAGCAGTTCTTC
CASSLGNSDDEQFF
>-|TRBJ2-7|-|TRBV28
TGTGCCAGCGCTTTGGGGGCTAGCGGCTACGAGCAGTACTTC
CASALGASGYEQYF
>TRBD1|TRBJ1-2|-|TRBV4-2
TGTGCCAGCAGCCACCTACAGGGGGCGGACTATGGCTACACCTTC
CASSHLQGADYGYTF
>-|TRBJ1-4|-|TRBV5-8
TGTGCCAGCAGCTTGACATCGAGGACTAATGAAAAACTGTTTTTT
CASSLTSRTNEKLFF
>-|TRBJ1-4|-|TRBV19
TGTGCCAGTAGAGAGGTGGCTAATGAAAAACTGTTTTTT
CASREVANEKLFF
>-|TRBJ2-7|once|TRBV7-9
TGTGCCAGCAGCTTAGCCATCTACGAGCAGTACTTC
CASSLAIYEQYF
>-|TRBJ2-1|-|TRBV27
TGTGCCAGCAGTTTAACCGGGTTAGGCAATGAGCAGTTCTTC
CASSLTGLGNEQFF
>-|TRBJ2-3|-|TRBV9
TGTGCCAGCAGCGTAAAAGAATGGCGGGCCACAGATACGCAGTATTTT
CASSVKEWRATDTQYF
>-|TRBJ2-1|-|TRBV11-2
TGTGCCAGCAGCCGCGGGACTCCGGGTGGCTACAATGAGCAGTTCTTC
CASSRGTPGGYNEQFF
>TRBD1|TRBJ2-2|-|TRBV13
TGTGCCAGCCGCACATACGACAGGGAAAGGGACACCGGGGAGCTGTTTTTT
CASRTYDRERDTGELFF
>TRBD2|TRBJ2-2|-|TRBV30
TGTGCCTGGAATGGCGGGAGGGGTGTCGGGGAGCTGTTTTTT
CAWNGGRGVGELFF
>TRBD1|TRBJ2-7|once|TRBV4-1
TGCGCCAGCAGCTACGGGACAGGGGGGTACGAGCAGTACTTC
CASSYGTGGYEQYF
>TRBD1|TRBJ2-5|-|TRBV14
TGTGCCAGCAGCCAATTTAACGACAGGGTGGAACAAGAGACCCAGTACTTC
CASSQFNDRVEQETQYF
>-|TRBJ2-7|-|TRBV7-6
TGTGCCAGCAGCCTCTTGACAAAACGCGAGCAGTACTTC
CASSLLTKREQYF
>-|TRBJ2-6|-|TRBV6-1
TGTGCCAGCAGTGAGGACAGCTCTGGGGCCAACGTCCTGACTTTC
CASSEDSSGANVLTF